The rows below give T cell receptor beta chains drawn from one sample of a study of control samples from healthy donors and cancer patients. Libraries were prepared by immunoSEQ multiplex PCR; TCRdb keeps only in-frame clonotypes and omits some of them. The top ten clones hold about 1.4% of a sample with 200,000 or so clones, roughly 94% of them seen once. Sequenced: blood. The receptor source for this set is a man aged 50-59 years in good health. CDR3s include the opening cysteine and the closing phenylalanine or tryptophan. The D gene is left open where the match is weak. Some rows mark clone size as missing; the rest say once, few, many or name a class of expanded clone.

>NA|TRBJ1-1|NA|TRBV5-5
TGTGCCAGCAGCTTATACAACATGGCGAACACTGAAGCTTTCTTT
CASSLYNMANTEAFF
>NA|TRBJ2-2|TRBD1|TRBV11-2
TGTGCCAGCAGCTTAGTTGGGACAGCGGTGACTGCCGGGGAGCTGTTTTTT
CASSLVGTAVTAGELFF
>NA|TRBJ1-2|TRBD1|TRBV10-1
TGCGCCAGCAGTCGGGACAGGATAATCCCTAACTATGGCTACACCTTC
CASSRDRIIPNYGYTF
>NA|TRBJ2-5|TRBD2|TRBV5-1
TGCGCCAGCAGCGATCAGACTAGCGGTCCAAATACCCAGTACTTC
CASSDQTSGPNTQYF
>NA|TRBJ1-1|NA|TRBV3-1/TRBV3-2
TGTGCCAGCAGTCAAGGGGAAAGGACAGCCAAAGCTTTCTTT
CASSQGERTAKAFF
>NA|TRBJ1-5|NA|TRBV28
TGTGCCAGCAATTCACCGAGGGAAAGCAATCAGCCCCAGCATTTT
CASNSPRESNQPQHF
>NA|TRBJ1-2|NA|TRBV6-5
TGTGCCAGCAATCCGAGAGCTGACTATGGCTACACCTTC
CASNPRADYGYTF
>NA|TRBJ2-1|TRBD1|TRBV7-2
TGTGCCAGCAGCCGGGACAGAAACAATGAGCAGTTCTTC
CASSRDRNNEQFF
>NA|TRBJ1-6|NA|TRBV5-6
TGTGCCAGCAGCTTGACAGATGGCTCACCCCTCCACTTT
CASSLTDGSPLHF
>NA|TRBJ2-6|TRBD1|TRBV6-6
TGTGCCAGCAGCCGAAAACCGGGACAGGGGGCTGACGGGGCCAACGTCCTGACTTTC
CASSRKPGQGADGANVLTF
>NA|TRBJ1-4|TRBD1|TRBV11-2
TGTGCCAGCAGCTGGACAGGGGGCGAGGATGAAAAACTGTTTTTT
CASSWTGGEDEKLFF
>once|TRBJ1-6|NA|TRBV30
TGTGCCTGGTGGGCGCGGGGTTCACCCCTCCACTTT
CAWWARGSPLHF
>NA|TRBJ2-2|TRBD1|TRBV19
TGTGCCAGTAGCCCCCAAGGACAGGGTAGAACCGGGGAGCTGTTTTTT
CASSPQGQGRTGELFF
>NA|TRBJ1-2|NA|TRBV5-4
TGTGCCAGCAGCGTGGACGTCAACTATGGCTACACCTTC
CASSVDVNYGYTF
>NA|TRBJ1-2|TRBD1|TRBV5-4
TGTGCCAGCAGCACCGGACAGGGGGCGATGGGCTATGGCTACACCTTC
CASSTGQGAMGYGYTF
>NA|TRBJ1-4|NA|TRBV5-1
TGCGCCAGCAGCTTGGGGGGACTGTCTGGTGAAAAACTGTTTTTT
CASSLGGLSGEKLFF
>NA|TRBJ2-1|NA|TRBV7-8
TGTGCCAGCAGGGGAGGCTCCTACAATGAGCAGTTCTTC
CASRGGSYNEQFF
>NA|TRBJ1-3|NA|TRBV4-2
TGTGCCAGCAGCCAAGGGGGGGACATGGGGAACCCTGGAAACACCATATATTTT
CASSQGGDMGNPGNTIYF
>NA|TRBJ1-5|NA|TRBV2
TGTGCCAGCACTCAGGCTTATAGCAATCAGCCCCAGCATTTT
CASTQAYSNQPQHF
>NA|TRBJ1-4|NA|TRBV6-1
TGTGCCAGCAGTGAAGCGATGGGCAGCACCTACTTT
CASSEAMGSTYF
>NA|TRBJ1-5|NA|TRBV28
TGTGCCAGCAGCCATGGCAATCAGCCCCAGCATTTT
CASSHGNQPQHF
>NA|TRBJ1-6|NA|TRBV7-9
TGTGCCAGCAGCTTAGAGGCATCACGGAATTCACCCCTCCACTTT
CASSLEASRNSPLHF
>NA|TRBJ2-5|NA|TRBV3-1/TRBV3-2
TGTGCCAGCAGCCTCGGGACATCCCAAGAGACCCAGTACTTC
CASSLGTSQETQYF
>NA|TRBJ1-2|NA|TRBV3-1/TRBV3-2
TGTGCCAGCAGCCAAGATTCCGTCAGGGTCTATGGCTACACCTTC
CASSQDSVRVYGYTF
>NA|TRBJ1-1|NA|TRBV7-9
TGTGCCAGCAGCTTACCCGAGGGTGAAGCTTTCTTT
CASSLPEGEAFF
>NA|TRBJ1-1|TRBD1|TRBV7-9
TGTGCCAGCAGCTTTGGACAGGCGAACACTGAAGCTTTCTTT
CASSFGQANTEAFF
>NA|TRBJ1-2|NA|TRBV12-3/TRBV12-4
TGTGCCAGCAGGAGACAGGACTATGGCTACACCTTC
CASRRQDYGYTF
>once|TRBJ1-6|NA|TRBV5-1
TGCGCCAGCAGCTTGGATCCGAATTCACCCCTCCACTTT
CASSLDPNSPLHF
>NA|TRBJ2-3|TRBD2|TRBV7-9
TGTGCCAGCAGCTTTTATGTCGGGGGGGCCCGAGATACGCAGTATTTT
CASSFYVGGARDTQYF
>NA|TRBJ1-5|NA|TRBV28
TGTGCCAGGGATGGATGGAGAGGGCGCGCCCTCCCTCTTTATGATAGCAATCAGCCCCAGCATTTT
CARDGWRGRALPLYDSNQPQHF
>NA|TRBJ2-3|NA|TRBV7-7
TGTGCTAGCAGCTTAAATAGCGGAGATACGCAGTATTTT
CASSLNSGDTQYF
>NA|TRBJ1-5|NA|TRBV15
TGTGCCACCAGCAGAGACAGGAGAAATCAGCCCCAGCATTTT
CATSRDRRNQPQHF
>NA|TRBJ1-5|NA|TRBV28
TGTGCCAGCAGTTCCGCCGGGAGCTTTTATAGCAATCAGCCCCAGCATTTT
CASSSAGSFYSNQPQHF
>NA|TRBJ1-4|NA|TRBV4-3
TGCGCCAGCAGCCAAGATCAGGGGCTTTCAACTAATGAAAAACTGTTTTTT
CASSQDQGLSTNEKLFF
>NA|TRBJ2-2|NA|TRBV4-2
TGTGCCAGCAGCAAGTCGTCTAGCGCGAACACCGGGGAGCTGTTTTTT
CASSKSSSANTGELFF
>NA|TRBJ2-3|TRBD2|TRBV4-1
TGCGCCAGCAGCCAAGGGGCGGGGGGGGCCTTCGATACGCAGTATTTT
CASSQGAGGAFDTQYF
>once|TRBJ2-3|TRBD2|TRBV7-2
TGTGCCAGCAGCTTAGGGTTAGCGGGGCTTGATACGCAGTATTTT
CASSLGLAGLDTQYF
>NA|TRBJ1-3|NA|TRBV3-1/TRBV3-2
TGTGCCAGCAGCCAAGTACGCTCTGGAAACACCATATATTTT
CASSQVRSGNTIYF
>NA|TRBJ1-1|NA|TRBV5-6
TGTGCCAGCAGATGGGGTGCAGGCACTGAAGCTTTCTTT
CASRWGAGTEAFF
>NA|TRBJ2-3|NA|TRBV27
TGTGCCAGCAGTTTAAAGGGCGTCCCCACAGATACGCAGTATTTT
CASSLKGVPTDTQYF
>NA|TRBJ2-2|NA|TRBV5-1
TGCGCCAGCAGCTTTAACCCCCAGTCGAACACCGGGGAGCTGTTTTTT
CASSFNPQSNTGELFF